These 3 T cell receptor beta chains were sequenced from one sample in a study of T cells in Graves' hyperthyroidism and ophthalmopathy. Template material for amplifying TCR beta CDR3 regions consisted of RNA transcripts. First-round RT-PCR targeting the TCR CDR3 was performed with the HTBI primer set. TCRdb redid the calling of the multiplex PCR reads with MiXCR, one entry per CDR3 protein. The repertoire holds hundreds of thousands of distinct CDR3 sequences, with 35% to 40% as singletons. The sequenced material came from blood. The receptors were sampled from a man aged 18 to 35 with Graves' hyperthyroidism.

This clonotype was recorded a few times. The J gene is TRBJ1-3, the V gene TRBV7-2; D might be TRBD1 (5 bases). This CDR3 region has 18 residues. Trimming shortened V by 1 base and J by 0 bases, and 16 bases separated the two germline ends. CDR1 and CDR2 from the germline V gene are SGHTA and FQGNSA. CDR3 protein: CASSLDLGTPYSGNTIYF. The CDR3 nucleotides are TGTGCCAGCAGCTTAGACTTAGGGACGCCCTACTCTGGAAACACCATATATTTT.

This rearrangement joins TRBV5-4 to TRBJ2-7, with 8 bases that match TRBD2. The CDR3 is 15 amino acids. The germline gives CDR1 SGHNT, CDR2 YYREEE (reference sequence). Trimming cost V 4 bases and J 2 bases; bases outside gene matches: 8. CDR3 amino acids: CASSPDGGGPYEQYF. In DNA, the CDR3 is TGTGCCAGCAGCCCGGACGGGGGGGGCCCCTACGAGCAGTACTTC.

CDR3 DNA: TGTGCCAGCAGCTTAATGGGGCGCGGTGGGGGACGAGAGACCCAGTACTTC. Residues: CASSLMGRGGGRETQYF. The V and J genes are TRBV9 and TRBJ2-5; TRBD1 or TRBD2 may be the D gene (5 bases each). Germline V lookup: CDR1 SGDLS, CDR2 YYNGEE. This CDR3 comprises 17 residues. Between the trimmed V and J ends, which lost 4 bases and 4 bases, there was a span of 23 bases.